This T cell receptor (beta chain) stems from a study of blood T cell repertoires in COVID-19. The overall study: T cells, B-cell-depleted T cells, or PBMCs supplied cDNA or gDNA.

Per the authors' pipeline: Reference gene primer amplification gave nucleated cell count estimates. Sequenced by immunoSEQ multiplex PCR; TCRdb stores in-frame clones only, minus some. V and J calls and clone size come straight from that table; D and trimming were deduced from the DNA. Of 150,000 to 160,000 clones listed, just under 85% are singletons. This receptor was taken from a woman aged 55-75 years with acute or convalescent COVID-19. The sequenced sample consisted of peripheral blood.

This CDR3 reads CASSQFTNNEQFF. In nucleotides, the CDR3 is TGTGCCAGCAGCCAATTTACTAACAATGAGCAGTTCTTC. V usage is TRBV3-1 (or the pseudogene TRBV3-2) and J usage is TRBJ2-1; no reliable D call. Trimming removed 2 bases from V and 5 bases from J, with 7 bases in between. Germline loops: CDR1 LGHDT, CDR2 YNNKEL (reference sequence). The CDR3 covers 13 residues.